This T cell receptor beta chain appears in the sequencing data of a study of cytomegalovirus exposure and HLA in healthy donors. 60 Vbeta and 13 Jbeta primers were used in PCR. Profiled with immunoSEQ multiplex PCR; TCRdb holds only in-frame clones, not every one. The sample data list around 50,000 clones. The V gene's germline CDR1 is MNHNS and CDR2 SASEGT. Trimming removed 7 bases from V and 3 bases from J; junction bases left unmatched: 8. CDR3 length equals 14 residues. The chain joins TRBV6-1 to TRBJ2-7, with 8 positions matching TRBD2. The TCR comes from a female donor in good health and CMV-seronegative. Sequencing was carried out using PBMCs. The CDR3: CASTLLADYYEQYF. The DNA for the CDR3 is TGTGCCAGCACCCTACTAGCGGATTACTACGAGCAGTACTTC.